The 6 T cell receptor beta chains reported below all come from one sample, sequenced in a study of blood T cell repertoires in COVID-19. Here immunoSEQ multiplex PCR was the method, and the copy in TCRdb shows in-frame clones only, minus some. The table includes 62,000 or so clones, 80% to 90% detected once. The sample consisted of peripheral blood. The receptors here all came from an older woman with acute or convalescent COVID-19.

The CDR3, as DNA: TGTGCCAGCAGTCAAAAACAGACAGGGGCCAAAAACATTCAGTACTTC. It yields the protein CASSQKQTGAKNIQYF. The chain joins TRBV28 to TRBJ2-4, with TRBD1 matching over 7 bases. Germline CDR1 and CDR2: MDHEN and SYDVKM. This CDR3 comprises 16 residues. V dropped 5 bases and J dropped 1; count of bases not matched to a gene: 8. The entire variable domain, with the rest obtained from reference TRBV28 and TRBJ2-4, is as follows: DVKVTQSSRYLVKRTGEKVFLECVQDMDHENMFWYRQDPGLGLRLIYFSYDVKMKEKGDIPEGYSVSREKKERFSLILESASTNQTSMYLCASSQKQTGAKNIQYFGAGTRLSVL.

Here the CDR3 DNA reads TGCGCCAGCAGCTTGGAATTGGGGACAGGGCTTGAAGCTTTCTTT. Its protein is CASSLELGTGLEAFF. The chain employs TRBV5-1 and TRBJ1-1, with TRBD1 matching 9 bases. The CDR3 extends over 15 amino acids. Looked up from germline, CDR1 is SGHRS and CDR2 is YFSETQ. Trimming at V came to 0 bases and at J to 7 bases, leaving 7 bases not matched to a gene.

This clone was seen once. This chain connects TRBV19 to TRBJ2-1, with 9 bases lining up with TRBD2. The CDR3 runs to 18 residues. Per the germline V gene, CDR1 is LNHDA and CDR2 is SQIVND (reference sequence). Trimming at V came to 5 bases and at J to 8 bases, leaving 19 bases not matched to a gene. The CDR3 region has the DNA TGTGCCAGTAGTGGGCGGGTATTGGGTAGCGGGAGTTTGGATGAGCAGTTCTTC. Encoded protein: CASSGRVLGSGSLDEQFF.

The DNA for the CDR3 is TGCAGCGCTGTACTGAACCAAGAGACCCAGTACTTC. Its translation is CSAVLNQETQYF. The J gene is TRBJ2-5, the V gene TRBV29-1; D remains unclear. CDR1 SQVTM and CDR2 ANQGSEA come from the germline V gene. The CDR3 is 12 amino acids. V was trimmed by 7 bases and J by 0 bases, leaving 9 bases between them. Variable domain in full (rest from reference TRBV29-1 and TRBJ2-5): SAVISQKPSRDICQRGTSLTIQCQVDSQVTMMFWYRQQPGQSLTLIATANQGSEATYESGFVIDKFPISRPNLTFSTLTVSNMSPEDSSIYLCSAVLNQETQYFGPGTRLLVL.

The chain carries TRBV18 and TRBJ2-7; weak D call: TRBD1 (6 bases). This CDR3 region has 13 residues. Germline V gives CDR1 KGHSH, CDR2 LQKENI. The V and J ends lost 3 bases and 3 bases respectively, with 9 bases between them. CDR3 nucleotides: TGTGCCAGCTCACCCGGACAGCACTACGAGCAGTACTTC. Protein product: CASSPGQHYEQYF.

This chain joins TRBV18 and TRBJ1-1; D gene ambiguous. The V end was cut by 2 bases, the J end by 3 bases, with 7 bases between. This CDR3 has 13 residues. Germline V gene sequence: CDR1 KGHSH, CDR2 LQKENI. The CDR3, as DNA: TGTGCCAGCTCACCATCGGGGTACACTGAAGCTTTCTTT. As protein: CASSPSGYTEAFF.